This T cell receptor beta chain is drawn from a study of CD8 T cells in Susac syndrome. Random hexamers served to reverse transcribe about 0.5 to 1 ug RNA. TCRdb fed the immunoSEQ multiplex PCR reads into MiXCR, producing one record per CDR3 protein. The repertoire holds 150,000 to 200,000 distinct CDR3 sequences, roughly 95% seen once, with 0.093% in the top ten. Sequences were obtained from CD4+ T cells from PBMCs. This TCR was sampled from a human donor with multiple sclerosis.

The CDR3 here is CASRPGGWGYGYTF. CDR3 DNA: TGTGCCAGCAGGCCTGGCGGGTGGGGTTATGGCTACACCTTC. The rearrangement joins TRBV28 to TRBJ1-2; unclear D gene. Germline assignment: CDR1 MDHEN and CDR2 SYDVKM. This CDR3 is built from 14 residues. With 6 bases removed from V and 5 bases from J, the gap between germline ends came to 16 bases.